This note documents a single T cell receptor (beta chain) sequence. Per the authors' pipeline: Quantification of nucleated cells was approximated via reference gene primer amplification. Profiling relied on immunoSEQ multiplex PCR, and the TCRdb table lists in-frame clones only, not all of them. The V and J calls and clone size were taken over from that table, and D and trimming were inferred from the DNA. The profile shows hundreds of thousands of clones, 85% to 90% of them singletons. The data belong to a study of blood T cell repertoires in COVID-19. The overall study: Samples of COVID-19 (acute and convalescent) were obtained from the United States, Italy and Spain. T cells, B-cell-depleted T cells, or PBMCs supplied cDNA or gDNA.

This CDR3 is built from 15 residues. The germline V gene has CDR1 SGDLS and CDR2 YYNGEE. Trimming took off 1 base at V and 4 bases at J, with 11 bases between the two ends. Followed longitudinally, the Seattle patients had been enrolled during active infection. Sequencing was done on a sample of peripheral blood. The source is a woman in her 70s with COVID-19, enrolled during active disease. The genes are TRBV9 and TRBJ2-2; TRBD2 might be the D (7 bases). The CDR3 here is CASSVRGGPTGELFF. CDR3 nucleotide sequence: TGTGCCAGCAGCGTAAGGGGGGGGCCCACCGGGGAGCTGTTTTTT.